These T cell receptor beta chains were read from a single sample in a study of Ad26.COV2.S vaccination and SARS-CoV-2 variants. Assay: immunoSEQ multiplex PCR; the TCRdb copy retains only in-frame clones and omits some. The data show a few hundred thousand clones, roughly 90% seen once. The material was peripheral blood, obtained in a trial of Ad26.COV2.S vaccine versus placebo. The source is a person between 18 and 60 years old who received the Ad26.COV2.S COVID-19 vaccine or a placebo. The CDR3 runs from the conserved cysteine through the conserved F or W. D genes are given only for firm matches.

d_gene: NA
j_gene: TRBJ1-2
v_gene: TRBV12-2
CDR3aa: CASHGRAYGYTF

d_gene: NA
j_gene: TRBJ1-5
v_gene: TRBV19
CDR3aa: CASSMLRANQPQHF

d_gene: NA
j_gene: TRBJ2-5
v_gene: TRBV3-1/TRBV3-2
CDR3aa: CASSREDLQGFGETQYF

d_gene: TRBD1
j_gene: TRBJ2-7
v_gene: TRBV5-1
CDR3aa: CASSLMDRATYEQYF

d_gene: TRBD1
j_gene: TRBJ2-2
v_gene: TRBV5-1
CDR3aa: CASSRWTGDTGELFF

d_gene: TRBD2
j_gene: TRBJ2-3
v_gene: TRBV5-1
CDR3aa: CASSSKDPAASRGDLTDTQYF

d_gene: NA
j_gene: TRBJ1-2
v_gene: TRBV7-9
CDR3aa: CASSSTDGINYGYTF

d_gene: TRBD1
j_gene: TRBJ1-1
v_gene: TRBV5-4
CDR3aa: CASSYGVSRGWEDTEAFF

d_gene: TRBD2
j_gene: TRBJ2-3
v_gene: TRBV4-3
CDR3aa: CASSRTSGYTDTQYF

d_gene: NA
j_gene: TRBJ1-2
v_gene: TRBV19
CDR3aa: CASSIGGIYGYTF

d_gene: NA
j_gene: TRBJ2-5
v_gene: TRBV7-2
CDR3aa: CASSLDGLQETQYF

d_gene: NA
j_gene: TRBJ2-3
v_gene: TRBV11-2
CDR3aa: CASSSIEYVLGGLTDTQYF

d_gene: TRBD1
j_gene: TRBJ1-2
v_gene: TRBV20-1
CDR3aa: CSVDRVIGYTF

d_gene: TRBD1
j_gene: TRBJ1-6
v_gene: TRBV3-1/TRBV3-2
CDR3aa: CASSAIPGQGNSPLHF

d_gene: NA
j_gene: TRBJ1-2
v_gene: TRBV5-1
CDR3aa: CASSLDSSRANYGYTF

d_gene: NA
j_gene: TRBJ2-5
v_gene: TRBV4-1
CDR3aa: CASSHHRVGETQYF

d_gene: NA
j_gene: TRBJ2-7
v_gene: TRBV14
CDR3aa: CASSQGYEQYF

d_gene: TRBD1
j_gene: TRBJ1-2
v_gene: TRBV2
CDR3aa: CARQFTTGTAIDGYTF

d_gene: NA
j_gene: TRBJ1-3
v_gene: TRBV4-2
CDR3aa: CASSLMEGSGNTIYF

d_gene: NA
j_gene: TRBJ2-7
v_gene: TRBV19
CDR3aa: CASSTGYKGLIYEQYF

d_gene: TRBD1
j_gene: TRBJ2-1
v_gene: TRBV29-1
CDR3aa: CSTRQGNNEQFF

d_gene: NA
j_gene: TRBJ1-5
v_gene: TRBV7-2
CDR3aa: CASSLPRGQHSNQPQHF

d_gene: NA
j_gene: TRBJ1-1
v_gene: TRBV6-4
CDR3aa: CASSDTAGGVGSEAFF

d_gene: TRBD2
j_gene: TRBJ2-3
v_gene: TRBV7-8
CDR3aa: CASSLAGGPGDTQYF

d_gene: TRBD2
j_gene: TRBJ2-1
v_gene: TRBV25-1
CDR3aa: CASSRISGLAGNEQFF

d_gene: NA
j_gene: TRBJ1-2
v_gene: TRBV3-1/TRBV3-2
CDR3aa: CASSPIGATVLYGYTF

d_gene: NA
j_gene: TRBJ2-3
v_gene: TRBV6-6
CDR3aa: CASSYWKQTSTDTQYF

d_gene: NA
j_gene: TRBJ1-2
v_gene: TRBV29-1
CDR3aa: CSVGGASGSNGYTF

d_gene: TRBD1
j_gene: TRBJ1-3
v_gene: TRBV6-5
CDR3aa: CASSYEGAKANTIYF

d_gene: TRBD2
j_gene: TRBJ2-7
v_gene: TRBV20-1
CDR3aa: CSASQRGIREQYF

d_gene: NA
j_gene: TRBJ2-2
v_gene: TRBV11-3
CDR3aa: CASSSLTGRTGELFF

d_gene: NA
j_gene: TRBJ1-1
v_gene: TRBV7-9
CDR3aa: CASSHTVTTEAFF

d_gene: NA
j_gene: TRBJ2-2
v_gene: TRBV3-1/TRBV3-2
CDR3aa: CASSQRLTREELFF

d_gene: NA
j_gene: TRBJ2-5
v_gene: TRBV6-2/TRBV6-3
CDR3aa: CASSYSTRRETQYF

d_gene: NA
j_gene: TRBJ1-2
v_gene: TRBV6-5
CDR3aa: CASSQMYGNSGGYTF

d_gene: TRBD1
j_gene: TRBJ2-7
v_gene: TRBV6-2/TRBV6-3
CDR3aa: CASSYSGQDEYF

d_gene: TRBD1
j_gene: TRBJ1-3
v_gene: TRBV12-3/TRBV12-4
CDR3aa: CASSSDRGNTIYF

d_gene: NA
j_gene: TRBJ1-4
v_gene: TRBV7-8
CDR3aa: CASSLDRTEKLFF

d_gene: TRBD2
j_gene: TRBJ2-7
v_gene: TRBV5-4
CDR3aa: CASSFELAGDPEEQYF

d_gene: NA
j_gene: TRBJ1-2
v_gene: TRBV15
CDR3aa: CATSSRGGSGYTF

d_gene: TRBD1
j_gene: TRBJ1-6
v_gene: TRBV27
CDR3aa: CASRGKGGYNNSPLHF

d_gene: TRBD1
j_gene: TRBJ1-5
v_gene: TRBV5-8
CDR3aa: CASSPGTGPSQPQHF

d_gene: NA
j_gene: TRBJ1-1
v_gene: TRBV28
CDR3aa: CASKGFMNTEAFF

d_gene: TRBD2
j_gene: TRBJ2-1
v_gene: TRBV3-1/TRBV3-2
CDR3aa: CASSRLAGEGGNEQFF

d_gene: NA
j_gene: TRBJ2-2
v_gene: TRBV10-3
CDR3aa: CAISGEVPNTGELFF

d_gene: NA
j_gene: TRBJ1-1
v_gene: TRBV7-2
CDR3aa: CASSLADSHPGAFF

d_gene: TRBD1
j_gene: TRBJ1-3
v_gene: TRBV19
CDR3aa: CASAYIGGSSGNTIYF

d_gene: NA
j_gene: TRBJ1-2
v_gene: TRBV18
CDR3aa: CASSEQGNYGYTF

d_gene: NA
j_gene: TRBJ1-1
v_gene: TRBV7-3
CDR3aa: CASSLDLGRAGDTEAFF